A single sample gave rise to the 19 T cell receptor beta chains below, sequenced in a study of beta chain features in type 1 diabetes. Expressed TCRB transcripts were sequenced after all isolated RNA was converted to cDNA. Here immunoSEQ multiplex PCR was the method, and the copy in TCRdb shows in-frame clones only, minus some. The sample includes roughly 370,000 clones, 14% of them seen just once. Sequenced input: naive CD4+ T cells from blood. These receptors were obtained from a man aged 25 to 45 in good health.

This clone was seen only a few times. The J gene is TRBJ2-7, the V gene TRBV28; 7 bases fit TRBD1. The junction had 7 bases not matched to a gene; V was cut back by 6 bases and J by 2 bases. CDR3 length: 14 amino acids. CDR1 is MDHEN and CDR2 is SYDVKM in the germline V gene. The CDR3 protein is CASSQQGMAYEQYV. CDR3 nucleotide sequence: TGTGCCAGCAGCCAACAGGGGATGGCCTACGAGCAGTACGTC.

The chain couples TRBV7-8 to TRBJ1-6; a possible D gene is TRBD1 (6 bases). The CDR3 contains 14 residues. The V gene's germline CDR1 is SGHVS and CDR2 FQNEAQ. V lost 5 bases, J lost 7 bases, and 12 bases lay in between. CDR3 region: CASSIGQRNSPLHF. In nucleotides, the CDR3 is TGTGCCAGCAGCATCGGACAGAGGAATTCACCCCTCCACTTT.

This clone was seen more than once but under ten times. The chain joins TRBV9 to TRBJ2-5, with 8 nucleotides matching TRBD1. V lost 1 base and J lost 5; bases outside the gene matches: 7. CDR3 length: 15 residues. Germline V gene data show CDR1 as SGDLS and CDR2 as YYNGEE. The DNA for the CDR3 is TGTGCCAGCAGCGTATCAGGGGGCGCCTGGGAGACCCAGTACTTC. This gives the protein CASSVSGGAWETQYF.

This clone came up a few times. Written as DNA, the CDR3 is TGCGCCAGCAGCTTGGTCGCTAGCGGGGGCCAAGAGACCCAGTACTTC. Its protein product is CASSLVASGGQETQYF. The rearrangement uses TRBV5-1 and TRBJ2-5; 10 bases agree with TRBD2. V shed 0 bases and J 1 base; nucleotides not matched to a gene: 3. Germline values: CDR1 SGHRS, CDR2 YFSETQ. The CDR3 is made up of 16 amino acids.

This clone was found a few times. CDR3 nucleotides: TGTGCCAGCAGCGGACGGGACCGCACAGATACGCAGTATTTT. Translated, it gives CASSGRDRTDTQYF. This chain joins TRBV9 and TRBJ2-3, with D perhaps being TRBD1 or TRBD2 (5 bases each). CDR3 length equals 14 residues. CDR1 and CDR2 (germline): SGDLS, YYNGEE. Trimming pared 3 bases from V and 1 base from J, leaving 9 bases between.

The sample holds a few counts of this clone. This sequence joins TRBV7-9 and TRBJ1-6; D is ambiguous. The CDR3 has 15 residues. Trimming removed 5 bases from V and 7 bases from J, with 15 bases in between. The germline gives CDR1 SEHNR, CDR2 FQNEAQ (reference sequence). CDR3 DNA sequence: TGTGCCAGCAGCATAATTGCAGGTCCCAATTCACCCCTCCACTTT. Translated, it gives CASSIIAGPNSPLHF.

This clone was recorded many times. Other DNA sequences in this sample translate to the same CDR3. This chain links TRBV29-1 with TRBJ2-7; TRBD1 matches 9 bases. Germline values: CDR1 SQVTM, CDR2 ANQGSEA. This CDR3 comprises 12 residues. Trimming removed 7 bases from V and 2 bases from J; junction bases left unmatched: 3. CDR3 loop: CSARTGAYEQYF. DNA for the CDR3: TGCAGCGCGAGGACAGGGGCCTACGAGCAGTACTTC.

This clone was detected a few times. The chain carries TRBV4-2 and TRBJ2-5, with D perhaps TRBD2 (6 bases). Trimming removed 1 base from V and 0 bases from J, with 12 bases in between. The CDR3 has 16 amino acids. Per the germline V gene, CDR1 is LGHNA and CDR2 is YNFKEQ. CDR3 sequence: CASSQGDSRYQETQYF. CDR3 DNA sequence: TGTGCCAGCAGCCAAGGGGACTCCAGGTACCAAGAGACCCAGTACTTC.

J is TRBJ2-1 and V is TRBV7-9, with 7 bases fitting TRBD1. This CDR3 region has 14 residues. Trimming took 5 bases from V and 6 from J; bases not matched to a gene: 7. Germline V lookup: CDR1 SEHNR, CDR2 FQNEAQ (reference sequence). In DNA, the CDR3 is TGTGCCAGCAGCCGTAGACAGGGTTCCAATGAGCAGTTCTTC. Protein sequence: CASSRRQGSNEQFF. Combining the CDR3 with reference TRBV7-9 and TRBJ2-1 gives the whole variable domain DTGVSQNPRHKITKRGQNVTFRCDPISEHNRLYWYRQTLGQGPEFLTYFQNEAQLEKSRLLSDRFSAERPKGSFSTLEIQRTEQGDSAMYLCASSRRQGSNEQFFGPGTRLTVL.

The chain recombines TRBV29-1 with TRBJ1-2, with a tentative D call TRBD1 (5 bases). With 3 bases removed from V and 5 bases from J, the gap between germline ends came to 7 bases. Per germline, CDR1 SQVTM and CDR2 ANQGSEA. The CDR3 runs to 11 residues. The CDR3, as DNA: TGCAGCGTTGATCCAGGGTATGGCTACACCTTC. It specifies CSVDPGYGYTF.

The CDR3 DNA follows: TGTGCCAGCCGGGACTCAAACACCGGGGAGCTGTTTTTT. It specifies CASRDSNTGELFF. The chain combines TRBV6-5 with TRBJ2-2; TRBD2 might be the D (6 bases). This CDR3 contains 13 residues. Germline V CDR1 and CDR2: MNHEY, SVGAGI. With 8 bases removed from V and 2 bases from J, the gap between germline ends came to 9 bases.

The chain employs TRBV9 and TRBJ1-1; D unresolved. The V gene's germline CDR1 is SGDLS and CDR2 YYNGEE. Trimming removed 5 bases from V and 0 bases from J, with 11 bases in between. The CDR3 sequence is 14 residues long. The CDR3 DNA follows: TGTGCCAGCAGTGACCTAGACCTGAACACTGAAGCTTTCTTT. This translates into CASSDLDLNTEAFF. The full variable domain, rest sourced from reference TRBV9 and TRBJ1-1, is DSGVTQTPKHLITATGQRVTLRCSPRSGDLSVYWYQQSLDQGLQFLIQYYNGEERAKGNILERFSAQQFPDLHSELNLSSLELGDSALYFCASSDLDLNTEAFFGQGTRLTVV.

The V gene is TRBV30, the J gene TRBJ2-5, with 7 bases identical to TRBD2. This CDR3 spans 14 amino acids. From germline, CDR1 is GTSNPN and CDR2 SVGIG (reference sequence). Trimming at V came to 2 bases and at J to 5 bases, leaving 8 bases not matched to a gene. CDR3 coding DNA: TGTGCCTGGAGTATGAGACTAGCTCCGGAGACCCAGTACTTC. Translated, it gives CAWSMRLAPETQYF.

This clone was seen a few times. This sequence joins TRBV25-1 and TRBJ2-1, with D possibly TRBD2 on 5 matching bases. This CDR3 is 12 amino acids long. V was pared by 6 bases and J by 3 bases, with 6 bases between. Looked up from germline, CDR1 is MGHDK and CDR2 is SYGVNS. The DNA for the CDR3 is TGTGCCAGCAGCGGGGTCTACAATGAGCAGTTCTTC. Translating it yields CASSGVYNEQFF.

The genes are TRBV5-4 and TRBJ2-5; 7 bases are shared with TRBD1. Trimming at V came to 3 bases and at J to 1 base, leaving 3 bases not matched to a gene. CDR1 is SGHNT, CDR2 YYREEE, per germline (reference sequence). The CDR3 covers 14 residues. CDR3 residues: CASSWDRFQETQYF. The CDR3 nucleotides are TGTGCCAGCAGCTGGGACAGATTCCAAGAGACCCAGTACTTC.

This clone was detected only a few times. The J gene is TRBJ1-6, the V gene TRBV11-2, with D hard to call. The CDR3 runs 13 residues. V was cut by 3 bases and J by 7 bases, with 7 bases left in between. Per germline, CDR1 SGHAT and CDR2 FQNNGV. The CDR3 reads CASSFGRNSPLHF. DNA for the CDR3: TGTGCCAGCAGCTTTGGCAGAAATTCACCCCTCCACTTT.

The J gene is TRBJ2-4, the V gene TRBV7-2; 7 bases are a match to TRBD1. The CDR3 is 15 residues long. Germline trimming cut 5 bases from V and 8 bases from J; bases unmatched to any gene: 12. Looked up from germline, CDR1 is SGHTA and CDR2 is FQGNSA. The CDR3 coding sequence is TGTGCCAGCAGCCCGGTAGGGGGCTCCAATGACATTCAGTACTTC. Translation: CASSPVGGSNDIQYF.

This clone was seen many times. The V and J genes are TRBV30 and TRBJ2-1; D is unclear. The V gene lost 0 bases and the J gene lost 2 bases, with 5 bases spanning the gap. Germline-derived CDR1 and CDR2 are GTSNPN and SVGIG (reference sequence). CDR3 length: 13 amino acids. CDR3: CAWSVLTYNEQFF. The CDR3 region has the DNA TGTGCCTGGAGTGTACTGACCTACAATGAGCAGTTCTTC.

This clone was detected many times. The chain carries TRBV7-9 and TRBJ2-1; 13 positions match TRBD2. From germline, CDR1 is SEHNR and CDR2 FQNEAQ (reference sequence). V shed 7 bases, J shed 9 bases, and the junction held 9 bases outside the gene matches. The CDR3 consists of 15 residues. In DNA form, the CDR3 reads TGTGCCAGCACAAGACTAGCGGGAGGCGCGAGTGAGCAGTTCTTC. This sequence encodes CASTRLAGGASEQFF.